These 32 T cell receptor beta chains were all obtained from the same sample, sequenced in a study of shared clonotypes between healthy human individuals. Only in-frame clones appear in the TCRdb table, and some are missing; sequencing was by immunoSEQ multiplex PCR. The table lists 550,000 to 700,000 clones, more than 70% of them singletons. The source material was memory CD4+ T cells sorted from blood. Subset here: CD45RA-negative fraction. These receptors were collected from a woman aged 25 to 39 in good health.

V usage is TRBV7-2 and J usage is TRBJ2-2; 12 bases match TRBD2. Per germline, CDR1 SGHTA and CDR2 FQGNSA. V dropped 5 bases and J dropped 5; count of bases not matched to a gene: 6. The CDR3 length is 16 residues. CDR3 DNA sequence: TGTGCCAGCAGCGAGACTAGCGGGAGAAATACCGGGGAGCTGTTTTTT. It yields the protein CASSETSGRNTGELFF.

This clone was counted only a few times. The chain has TRBV6-6 and TRBJ1-1, with D uncertain. Germline loops: CDR1 MNHNY, CDR2 SVGAGI (reference sequence). Trimming removed 2 bases at V and 3 bases at J, with 4 bases between. CDR3 length: 12 amino acids. CDR3 loop: CASSYKDTEAFF. In nucleotides, the CDR3 is TGTGCCAGCAGTTACAAGGACACTGAAGCTTTCTTT.

V is TRBV2 and J is TRBJ1-2, with 8 bases aligning to TRBD1. Germline lookup yields CDR1 SNHLY and CDR2 FYNNEI. Losses at the gene ends were 7 bases for V and 7 bases for J; bases not matched to a gene: 5. The CDR3 has 12 residues. CDR3 residues: CASTETGAGYTF. CDR3 nucleotides: TGTGCCAGCACCGAGACAGGGGCTGGCTACACCTTC.

Many counts were recorded for this clone. V gene TRBV11-2 combines with J gene TRBJ1-1; D unresolved. The V and J ends lost 0 bases and 1 base respectively, with 6 bases between them. The CDR3 extends over 14 amino acids. Germline CDR1 and CDR2: SGHAT and FQNNGV. CDR3 region: CASSLDPGNTEAFF. Here the CDR3 DNA reads TGTGCCAGCAGCTTAGATCCGGGGAACACTGAAGCTTTCTTT.

The rearrangement joins TRBV6-6 to TRBJ2-1; 11 bases fit TRBD2. The germline CDR1 and CDR2 sequences are MNHNY and SVGAGI (reference sequence). The CDR3 loop spans 14 amino acids. The J segment lost 9 bases and the V segment lost 10 bases, leaving 11 bases of the junction unmatched. DNA for the CDR3: TGTGCCACCAAGACTAGCGGGGCCGAGGGTGAGCAGTTCTTC. Translation: CATKTSGAEGEQFF.

In this sample, this clone turned up once. The gene calls are TRBV6-1 and TRBJ1-4, with 8 bases aligning to TRBD1. This CDR3 has 16 residues. Per germline, CDR1 MNHNS and CDR2 SASEGT. Losses at the gene ends were 4 bases for V and 2 bases for J; bases not matched to a gene: 6. DNA for the CDR3: TGTGCCAGCAGTGGGGGGACAGGCCTCACTAATGAAAAACTGTTTTTT. This encodes CASSGGTGLTNEKLFF.

The chain employs TRBV7-6 and TRBJ2-7, with D unclear. V was clipped by 7 bases and J by 2 bases, with 12 bases between them. This CDR3 spans 13 amino acids. The germline CDR1 and CDR2 sequences are SGHVS and FNYEAQ. Written as DNA, the CDR3 is TGTGCCAGCACCCCAGGAACCACCTACGAGCAGTACTTC. This codes for CASTPGTTYEQYF.

The CDR3 reads CASSLVGWEAFF. The CDR3 DNA reads TGCGCCAGCAGCTTGGTAGGCTGGGAAGCTTTCTTT. This rearrangement joins TRBV5-1 to TRBJ1-1; unclear D gene. Trimming pared 0 bases from V and 8 bases from J, leaving 8 bases between. Germline CDR1 SGHRS, CDR2 YFSETQ. CDR3 size: 12 residues.

The V and J genes are TRBV7-2 and TRBJ2-7; 8 nucleotides agree with TRBD2. The length of the CDR3 is 14 residues. CDR1 is SGHTA and CDR2 is FQGNSA in the germline V gene. The junction had 2 bases not matched to a gene; V was cut back by 0 bases and J by 4 bases. CDR3 bases: TGTGCCAGCAGCTTAGCAGCGGGAGCTTACGAGCAGTACTTC. This sequence encodes CASSLAAGAYEQYF.

Only one count was recorded for this clone. Here the CDR3 DNA reads TGTGCCAGCATGCGGGGGGTTAGGAGCGGTACTGAAGCTTTCTTT. Translated: CASMRGVRSGTEAFF. J is TRBJ1-1 and V is TRBV6-5; TRBD1 is a possible D gene (5 bases). The CDR3 contains 15 residues. Germline V gene data show CDR1 as MNHEY and CDR2 as SVGAGI. Trimming removed 7 bases from V and 5 bases from J, with 20 bases in between.

This clone was detected only once. J is TRBJ2-7 and V is TRBV25-1; D is undetermined. Trimming cost V 2 bases and J 3 bases, with 8 bases left between them. This CDR3 has 13 residues. CDR1 is MGHDK and CDR2 is SYGVNS in the germline V gene. CDR3 sequence: CASSEPHHYEQYF. DNA for the CDR3: TGTGCCAGCAGTGAACCACACCACTACGAGCAGTACTTC.

This clone showed up just a few times. The CDR3 nucleotides read TGTGCCAGCAGCTTGGGACTAGAGGGCACAGATACGCAGTATTTT. It codes for CASSLGLEGTDTQYF. The chain carries TRBV7-7 and TRBJ2-3; 8 bases are a match to TRBD2. CDR3 length: 15 amino acids. After removal of 3 bases from V and 1 base from J, the junction contained 3 bases not matched to a gene. CDR1 is SSHAT, CDR2 FNYEAQ, per germline (reference sequence).

The chain combines TRBV5-1 with TRBJ1-1, with D unresolved. Per germline, CDR1 SGHRS and CDR2 YFSETQ. This CDR3 region has 14 residues. The V end was cut by 0 bases, the J end by 6 bases, with 12 bases between. For the CDR3, the DNA is TGCGCCAGCAGCTTGGTGGGCGGAGAGGCTGAAGCTTTCTTT. Protein product: CASSLVGGEAEAFF.

The chain is built from TRBV7-2 and TRBJ2-1; TRBD2 aligns across 8 bases. This CDR3 comprises 15 residues. Germline-derived CDR1 and CDR2 are SGHTA and FQGNSA. V lost 8 bases, J lost 4 bases, and 10 bases stayed unmatched. CDR3 coding DNA: TGTGCCAGCCACAGAGGACTAGCCGGGTACAATGAGCAGTTCTTC. Translated, it gives CASHRGLAGYNEQFF. Full variable domain (missing parts from reference TRBV7-2 and TRBJ2-1): GAGVSQSPSNKVTEKGKDVELRCDPISGHTALYWYRQSLGQGLEFLIYFQGNSAPDKSGLPSDRFSAERTGGSVSTLTIQRTQQEDSAVYLCASHRGLAGYNEQFFGPGTRLTVL.

The V and J genes are TRBV28 and TRBJ2-5; D is unclear. V lost 1 base, J lost 9 bases, and 12 bases lay in between. The CDR3 is 13 amino acids. CDR1 and CDR2 (germline): MDHEN, SYDVKM. The CDR3 protein is CASSLLQTRAQYF. CDR3 in DNA: TGTGCCAGCAGTTTATTACAGACTCGGGCCCAGTACTTC.

This chain connects TRBV28 to TRBJ2-2, with D perhaps TRBD1 or TRBD2 (6 bases each). Looked up from germline, CDR1 is MDHEN and CDR2 is SYDVKM. The CDR3 runs 18 residues. V was shortened by 6 bases and J by 1 base, with 21 bases between the two germline ends. CDR3 DNA sequence: TGTGCCAGCAGCTACGTCGGGGGCTGGGGGCGGAACACCGGGGAGCTGTTTTTT. Translation gives CASSYVGGWGRNTGELFF.

V gene TRBV29-1 combines with J gene TRBJ1-4, with 8 bases that match TRBD1. The CDR3 extends over 13 amino acids. Unmatched junction bases numbered 4, after V lost 2 bases and J lost 8 bases. Germline assignment: CDR1 SQVTM and CDR2 ANQGSEA. CDR3 nucleotide sequence: TGCAGCGTTGAAAAACAGGGGGGCGAAAAACTGTTTTTT. Encoded protein: CSVEKQGGEKLFF.

This clone is a singleton in its sample. The V and J genes are TRBV7-8 and TRBJ1-4; TRBD1 is a possible D gene (6 bases). The V gene's germline CDR1 is SGHVS and CDR2 FQNEAQ. V shed 5 bases and J shed 7 bases, with 14 bases lying between them. CDR3 length: 14 amino acids. DNA for the CDR3: TGTGCCAGCAGCCCGAGGGGGGCTAGTGAAAAACTGTTTTTT. Protein product: CASSPRGASEKLFF.

The CDR3 loop reads CASSIIWTSGPGSKNIQYF. For the CDR3, the DNA is TGTGCCAGTAGTATAATTTGGACTAGCGGACCGGGGTCCAAAAACATTCAGTACTTC. The rearrangement uses TRBV19 and TRBJ2-4; TRBD2 matches 10 bases. The V and J ends lost 2 bases and 2 bases, in that order; junction bases with no gene match: 12. Germline values: CDR1 LNHDA, CDR2 SQIVND (reference sequence). CDR3 length: 19 residues.

Only a few counts were recorded for this clone. The chain employs TRBV10-3 and TRBJ2-7; perhaps TRBD1 as D (6 bases). The germline V gene has CDR1 ENHRY and CDR2 SYGVKD. Trimming took 9 bases from V and 6 from J, leaving 12 bases between them. The CDR3 length is 11 residues. The CDR3 DNA is TGTGCCATTGCCGGGACACTCGAGCAGTACTTC. Its translation is CAIAGTLEQYF.

The chain joins TRBV11-2 to TRBJ2-1; 8 bases are shared with TRBD1. The CDR3 has 15 amino acids. The germline V gene has CDR1 SGHAT and CDR2 FQNNGV. The trim removed 4 bases at V and 5 bases at J, leaving 7 bases unmatched. CDR3 in DNA: TGTGCCAGCAGCTCTCATTGGACAGGGAACAATGAGCAGTTCTTC. It specifies CASSSHWTGNNEQFF.

The chain couples TRBV5-1 to TRBJ1-2; 10 nucleotides match TRBD1. The CDR3 totals 15 residues. V trimming: 3 bases; J trimming: 4 bases; junction bases outside the gene matches: 6. Germline loops: CDR1 SGHRS, CDR2 YFSETQ. In DNA, the CDR3 is TGCGCCAGCAGCTCAACGGGACAGGGGCGCTATGGCTACACCTTC. It yields the protein CASSSTGQGRYGYTF.

This chain links TRBV4-1 with TRBJ1-2, with 7 bases identical to TRBD1. The V gene's germline CDR1 is MGHRA and CDR2 YSYEKL. The length of the CDR3 is 16 residues. V was clipped by 1 base and J by 1 base; unmatched bases: 6. For the CDR3, the DNA is TGCGCCAGCAGCCAAGGAGAGGGGGCAGATAACTATGGCTACACCTTC. Translation gives CASSQGEGADNYGYTF.

The V gene is TRBV6-5, the J gene TRBJ1-2; D gene ambiguous. Germline values: CDR1 MNHEY, CDR2 SVGAGI. Trimming pared 9 bases from V and 0 bases from J, leaving 8 bases between. The CDR3 covers 12 residues. CDR3 DNA: TGTGCCAGTGGAGGGACTAACTATGGCTACACCTTC. Its translation is CASGGTNYGYTF.

V gene TRBV14 combines with J gene TRBJ1-6; 8 positions agree with TRBD1. The germline gives CDR1 SGHDN, CDR2 FVKESK. V gave up 6 bases and J gave up 7 bases; unmatched junction bases: 8. The CDR3 covers 15 residues. CDR3: CASRLQTGGNSPLHF. CDR3 bases: TGTGCCAGCAGACTGCAAACAGGGGGGAATTCACCCCTCCACTTT.

This sequence joins TRBV19 and TRBJ2-1; unclear D gene. Germline CDR1 reads LNHDA; CDR2 reads SQIVND (reference sequence). V dropped 5 bases and J dropped 10 bases, with 15 bases sitting between them. The CDR3 is made up of 13 amino acids. CDR3 residues: CASSPGISREQFF. The CDR3 DNA follows: TGTGCCAGTAGTCCTGGGATAAGTCGAGAGCAGTTCTTC. Looking up the rest from reference TRBV19 and TRBJ2-1 gives the full variable domain: DGGITQSPKYLFRKEGQNVTLSCEQNLNHDAMYWYRQDPGQGLRLIYYSQIVNDFQKGDIAEGYSVSREKKESFPLTVTSAQKNPTAFYLCASSPGISREQFFGPGTRLTVL.

The V call is TRBV4-2, the J call TRBJ2-5; possible D gene TRBD1, 6 bases. Germline V gives CDR1 LGHNA, CDR2 YNFKEQ. V lost 7 bases, J lost 6 bases, and 18 bases lay in between. The CDR3 totals 14 residues. For the CDR3, the DNA is TGTGCCAGCACCGAAGCACAGGGAAGGAAGACCCAGTACTTC. Translating it yields CASTEAQGRKTQYF.

This rearrangement joins TRBV18 to TRBJ1-1; D not certain. The V gene's germline CDR1 is KGHSH and CDR2 LQKENI. This CDR3 is built from 13 residues. The V end lost 3 bases, the J end lost 1 base, and 6 bases lay between the germline ends. CDR3 sequence reads: CASSPMGNTEAFF. The CDR3 DNA is TGTGCCAGCTCACCTATGGGGAACACTGAAGCTTTCTTT.

The rearrangement uses TRBV7-8 and TRBJ2-7; the match to TRBD2 covers 9 bases. From germline, CDR1 is SGHVS and CDR2 FQNEAQ. CDR3 size: 18 residues. V was clipped by 5 bases and J by 4 bases; unmatched bases: 18. DNA for the CDR3: TGTGCCAGCAGCCGGACAGGAGGGCGTATAGCGGGAGCTTACGAGCAGTACTTC. It encodes CASSRTGGRIAGAYEQYF.

The CDR3: CASKNPGLAGDRETQYF. The CDR3 coding sequence is TGTGCCAGCAAAAATCCGGGACTAGCGGGAGACCGGGAGACCCAGTACTTC. J is TRBJ2-5 and V is TRBV2; 14 bases align to TRBD2. Germline CDR1 and CDR2: SNHLY and FYNNEI. V dropped 7 bases and J dropped 5; count of bases not matched to a gene: 12. There are 17 residues in the CDR3. The variable domain in full, with the rest retrieved from reference TRBV2 and TRBJ2-5, is EPEVTQTPSHQVTQMGQEVILRCVPISNHLYFYWYRQILGQKVEFLVSFYNNEISEKSEIFDDQFSVERPDGSNFTLKIRSTKLEDSAMYFCASKNPGLAGDRETQYFGPGTRLLVL.

The rearrangement joins TRBV4-2 to TRBJ2-7; D tentatively reads TRBD1 or TRBD2 (5 bases each). The V and J ends lost 4 bases and 4 bases respectively, with 17 bases between them. CDR1 is LGHNA and CDR2 is YNFKEQ in the germline V gene. The CDR3 covers 15 residues. The CDR3 DNA is TGTGCCAGCAGCCGCCAAGGGACCACGGGATACGAGCAGTACTTC. It specifies CASSRQGTTGYEQYF.

This clone was observed a handful of times. Other DNA variants within this sample encode the same CDR3. The CDR3 protein is CASRTGVLNTEAFF. The DNA for the CDR3 is TGTGCCAGCAGAACAGGGGTCCTGAACACTGAAGCTTTCTTT. The chain couples TRBV27 to TRBJ1-1; TRBD1 aligns across 7 bases. This CDR3 has 14 residues. Per germline, CDR1 MNHEY and CDR2 SMNVEV (reference sequence). The ends lost 6 bases at V and 0 bases at J; junction bases unmatched: 4.